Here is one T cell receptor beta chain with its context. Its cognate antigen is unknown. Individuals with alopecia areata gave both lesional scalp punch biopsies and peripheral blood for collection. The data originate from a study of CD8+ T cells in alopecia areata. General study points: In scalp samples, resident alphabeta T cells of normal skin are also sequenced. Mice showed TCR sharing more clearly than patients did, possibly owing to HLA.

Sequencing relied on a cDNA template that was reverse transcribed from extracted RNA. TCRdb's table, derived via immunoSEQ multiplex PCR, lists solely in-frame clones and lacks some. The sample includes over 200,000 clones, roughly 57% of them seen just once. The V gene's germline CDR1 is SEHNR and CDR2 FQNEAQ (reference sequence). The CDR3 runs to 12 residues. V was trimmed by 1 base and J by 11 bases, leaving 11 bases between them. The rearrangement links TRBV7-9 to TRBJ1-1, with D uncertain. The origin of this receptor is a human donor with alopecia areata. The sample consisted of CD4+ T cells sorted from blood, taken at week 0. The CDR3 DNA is TGTGCCAGCAGCTTAGACCCGTGGAGGGCTTTCTTT. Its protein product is CASSLDPWRAFF.